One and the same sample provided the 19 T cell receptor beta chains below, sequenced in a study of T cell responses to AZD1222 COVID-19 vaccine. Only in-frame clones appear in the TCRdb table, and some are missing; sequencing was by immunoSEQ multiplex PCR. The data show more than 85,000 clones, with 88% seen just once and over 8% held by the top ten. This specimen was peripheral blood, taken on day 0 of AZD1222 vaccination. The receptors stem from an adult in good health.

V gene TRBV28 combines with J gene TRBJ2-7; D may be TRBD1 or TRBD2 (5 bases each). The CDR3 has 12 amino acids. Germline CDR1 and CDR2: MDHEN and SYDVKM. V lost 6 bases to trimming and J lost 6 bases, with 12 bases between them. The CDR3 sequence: CASRGVGREQYF. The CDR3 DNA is TGTGCCAGCAGGGGGGTGGGGCGCGAGCAGTACTTC.

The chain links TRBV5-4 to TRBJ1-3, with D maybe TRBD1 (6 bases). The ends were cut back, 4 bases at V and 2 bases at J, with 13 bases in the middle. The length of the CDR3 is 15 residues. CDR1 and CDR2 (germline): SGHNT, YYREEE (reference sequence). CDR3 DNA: TGTGCCAGCAGCCGCACAGGGAGGGCTGGAAACACCATATATTTT. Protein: CASSRTGRAGNTIYF.

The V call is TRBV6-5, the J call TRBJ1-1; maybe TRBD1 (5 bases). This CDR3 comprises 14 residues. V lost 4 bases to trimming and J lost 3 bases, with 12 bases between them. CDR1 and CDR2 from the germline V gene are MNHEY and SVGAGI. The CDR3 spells CASSSQGEYTEAFF. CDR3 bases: TGTGCCAGCAGTTCCCAGGGAGAGTACACTGAAGCTTTCTTT.

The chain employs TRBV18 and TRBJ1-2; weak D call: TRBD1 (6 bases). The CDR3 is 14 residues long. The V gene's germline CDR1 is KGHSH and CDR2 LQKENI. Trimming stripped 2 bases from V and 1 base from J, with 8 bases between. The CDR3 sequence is CASSPGGRNYGYTF. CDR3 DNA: TGTGCCAGCTCACCAGGGGGCCGTAACTATGGCTACACCTTC. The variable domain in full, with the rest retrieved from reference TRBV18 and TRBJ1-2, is NAGVMQNPRHLVRRRGQEARLRCSPMKGHSHVYWYRQLPEEGLKFMVYLQKENIIDESGMPKERFSAEFPKEGPSILRIQQVVRGDSAAYFCASSPGGRNYGYTFGSGTRLTVV.

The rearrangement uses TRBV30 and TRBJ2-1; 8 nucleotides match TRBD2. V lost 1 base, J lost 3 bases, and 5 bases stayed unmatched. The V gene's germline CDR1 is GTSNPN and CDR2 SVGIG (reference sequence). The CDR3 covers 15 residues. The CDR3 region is CAWSDGTSFYNEQFF. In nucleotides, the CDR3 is TGTGCCTGGAGTGATGGGACTAGTTTCTACAATGAGCAGTTCTTC.

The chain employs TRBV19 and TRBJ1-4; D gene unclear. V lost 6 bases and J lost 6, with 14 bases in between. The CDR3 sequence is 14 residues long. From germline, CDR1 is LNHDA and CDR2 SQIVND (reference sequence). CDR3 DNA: TGTGCCAGTAGGCATCGGAGCACATATGAAAAACTGTTTTTT. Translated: CASRHRSTYEKLFF.

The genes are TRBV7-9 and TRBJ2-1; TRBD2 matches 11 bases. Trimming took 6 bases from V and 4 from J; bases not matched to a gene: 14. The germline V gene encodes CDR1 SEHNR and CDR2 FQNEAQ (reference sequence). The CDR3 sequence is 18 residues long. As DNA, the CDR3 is TGTGCCAGCAGTCCTCTAGCGGGAGGATCTCGGAGTTACAATGAGCAGTTCTTC. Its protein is CASSPLAGGSRSYNEQFF.

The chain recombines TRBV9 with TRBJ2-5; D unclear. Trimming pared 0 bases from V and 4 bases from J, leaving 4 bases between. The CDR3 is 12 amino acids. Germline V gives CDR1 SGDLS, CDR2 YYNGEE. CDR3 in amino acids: CASSVGGETQYF. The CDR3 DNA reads TGTGCCAGCAGCGTAGGGGGAGAGACCCAGTACTTC. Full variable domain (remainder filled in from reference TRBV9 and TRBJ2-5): DSGVTQTPKHLITATGQRVTLRCSPRSGDLSVYWYQQSLDQGLQFLIQYYNGEERAKGNILERFSAQQFPDLHSELNLSSLELGDSALYFCASSVGGETQYFGPGTRLLVL.

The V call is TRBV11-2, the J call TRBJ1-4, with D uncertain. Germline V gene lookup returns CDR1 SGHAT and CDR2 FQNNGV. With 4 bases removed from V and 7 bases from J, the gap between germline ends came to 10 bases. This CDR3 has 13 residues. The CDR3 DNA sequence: TGTGCCAGCAGCTATGTACGGGGTGAAAAACTGTTTTTT. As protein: CASSYVRGEKLFF.

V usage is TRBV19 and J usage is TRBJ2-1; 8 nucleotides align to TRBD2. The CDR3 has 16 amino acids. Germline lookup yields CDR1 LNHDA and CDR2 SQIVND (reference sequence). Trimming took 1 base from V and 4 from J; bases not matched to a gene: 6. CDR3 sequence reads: CASSIVASGLYNEQFF. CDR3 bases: TGTGCCAGTAGTATAGTGGCTAGCGGGCTTTACAATGAGCAGTTCTTC.

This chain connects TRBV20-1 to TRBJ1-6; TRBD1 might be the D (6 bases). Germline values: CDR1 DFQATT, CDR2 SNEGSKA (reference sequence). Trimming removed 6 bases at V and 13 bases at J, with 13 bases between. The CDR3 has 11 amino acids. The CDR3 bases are TGCAGTGCGAAGACAGGTAGCCCCCTCCACTTT. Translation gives CSAKTGSPLHF.

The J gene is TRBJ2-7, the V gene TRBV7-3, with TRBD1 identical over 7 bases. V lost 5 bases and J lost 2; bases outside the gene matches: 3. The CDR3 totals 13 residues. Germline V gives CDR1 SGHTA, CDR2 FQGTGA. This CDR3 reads CASSTQGAYEQYF. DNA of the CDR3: TGTGCCAGCAGCACTCAGGGGGCCTACGAGCAGTACTTC.

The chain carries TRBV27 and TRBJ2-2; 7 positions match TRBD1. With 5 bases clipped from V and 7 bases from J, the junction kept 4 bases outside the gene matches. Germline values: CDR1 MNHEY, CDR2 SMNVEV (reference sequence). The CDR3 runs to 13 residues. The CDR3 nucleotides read TGTGCCAGCAGTCCGGGGACAGTCGGGGAGCTGTTTTTT. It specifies CASSPGTVGELFF.

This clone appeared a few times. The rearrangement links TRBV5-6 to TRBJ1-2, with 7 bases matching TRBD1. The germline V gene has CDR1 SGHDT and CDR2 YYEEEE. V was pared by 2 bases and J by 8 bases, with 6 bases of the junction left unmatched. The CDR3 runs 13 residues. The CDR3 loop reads CASSFTGVRGYTF. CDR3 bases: TGTGCCAGCAGCTTCACAGGGGTTCGGGGCTACACCTTC.

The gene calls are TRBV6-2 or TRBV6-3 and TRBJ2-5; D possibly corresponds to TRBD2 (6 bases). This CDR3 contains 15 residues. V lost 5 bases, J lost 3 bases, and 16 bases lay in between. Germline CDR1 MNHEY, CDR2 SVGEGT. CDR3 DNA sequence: TGTGCCAGCAGTCCATACCTTTGGGGGGAAGAGACCCAGTACTTC. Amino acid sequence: CASSPYLWGEETQYF.

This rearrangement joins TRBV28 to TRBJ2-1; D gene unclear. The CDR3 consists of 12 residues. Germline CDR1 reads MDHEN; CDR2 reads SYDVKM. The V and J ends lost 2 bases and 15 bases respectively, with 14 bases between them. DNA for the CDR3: TGTGCCAGCAGTTTAGTGGGCTCCACTGGGTTCTTC. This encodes CASSLVGSTGFF.

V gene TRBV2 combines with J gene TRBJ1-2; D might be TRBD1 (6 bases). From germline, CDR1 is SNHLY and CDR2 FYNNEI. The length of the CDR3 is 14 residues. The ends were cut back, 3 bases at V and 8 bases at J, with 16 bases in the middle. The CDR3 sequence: CASSDGNRVSGYTF. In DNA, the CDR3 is TGTGCCAGCAGTGATGGGAACAGGGTCTCGGGCTACACCTTC.

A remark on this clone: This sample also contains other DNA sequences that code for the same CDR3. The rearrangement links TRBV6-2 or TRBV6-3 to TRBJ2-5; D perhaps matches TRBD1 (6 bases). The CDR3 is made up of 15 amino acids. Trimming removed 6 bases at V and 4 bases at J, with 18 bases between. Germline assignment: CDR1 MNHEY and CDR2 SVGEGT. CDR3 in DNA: TGTGCCAGCAGCTATAGCAGGGGTAAGGGAGAGACCCAGTACTTC. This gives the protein CASSYSRGKGETQYF.

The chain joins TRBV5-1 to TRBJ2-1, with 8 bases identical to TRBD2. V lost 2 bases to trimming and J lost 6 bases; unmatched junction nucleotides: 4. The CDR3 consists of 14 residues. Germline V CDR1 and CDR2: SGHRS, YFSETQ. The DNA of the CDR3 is TGCGCCAGCAGCTTTTCCGGGAGGGGCAATGAGCAGTTCTTC. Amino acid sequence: CASSFSGRGNEQFF.